Each of the 15 T cell receptor beta chains below was sequenced from the same sample in a study of OX40 agonist ivuxolimab in advanced cancers. The library was made by the immunoSEQ multiplex PCR assay. The immuneACCESS repertoire file appears here via TCRdb, limited to in-frame rearrangements. These files lack a portion of the clones; in checked studies, under half of the deficit traces to unresolved V genes, and the cause of the others is not known. This sample lists 55,000 to 80,000 clones; about four fifths were detected once. The biggest ten clones account for around 10% of the sample. The specimen was CD4+ or CD8+ T cells sorted from blood, collected in a trial of the OX40 agonist ivuxolimab. These receptors all stem from an adult with an advanced solid tumor such as melanoma, head and neck, liver or kidney cancer.

The genes are TRBV5-1 and TRBJ2-5, with TRBD2 matching 7 bases. The junction had 11 bases not matched to a gene; V was cut back by 1 base and J by 2 bases. The CDR3 runs 17 residues. Germline V CDR1 and CDR2: SGHRS, YFSETQ. CDR3 amino acids: CASSLNPQRGLQETQYF. DNA for the CDR3: TGCGCCAGCAGCTTGAACCCTCAGCGGGGCCTTCAAGAGACCCAGTACTTC. The complete variable domain, with remaining parts taken from reference TRBV5-1 and TRBJ2-5, reads KAGVTQTPRYLIKTRGQQVTLSCSPISGHRSVSWYQQTPGQGLQFLFEYFSETQRNKGNFPGRFSGRQFSNSRSEMNVSTLELGDSALYLCASSLNPQRGLQETQYFGPGTRLLVL.

The chain joins TRBV28 to TRBJ2-5; 11 bases are a match to TRBD2. Unmatched junction bases numbered 7, after V lost 5 bases and J lost 5 bases. The CDR3 is 15 residues long. Per germline, CDR1 MDHEN and CDR2 SYDVKM. The CDR3 sequence: CASSISGGALETQYF. The CDR3 DNA follows: TGTGCCAGCAGTATTAGCGGGGGGGCCTTGGAGACCCAGTACTTC.

The chain joins TRBV7-9 to TRBJ2-1; D may be TRBD1 or TRBD2 (5 bases each). CDR1 is SEHNR and CDR2 is FQNEAQ in the germline V gene (reference sequence). This CDR3 region has 13 residues. The V end lost 5 bases, the J end lost 12 bases, and 17 bases lay between the germline ends. In DNA form, the CDR3 reads TGTGCCAGCAGCCTCCCGGGACCCCGGGTGCAGTTCTTC. Amino acid sequence: CASSLPGPRVQFF. Drawing the rest from reference TRBV7-9 and TRBJ2-1, the complete variable domain is DTGVSQNPRHKITKRGQNVTFRCDPISEHNRLYWYRQTLGQGPEFLTYFQNEAQLEKSRLLSDRFSAERPKGSFSTLEIQRTEQGDSAMYLCASSLPGPRVQFFGPGTRLTVL.

This chain joins TRBV5-1 and TRBJ1-5; D gene ambiguous. Germline-derived CDR1 and CDR2 are SGHRS and YFSETQ. This CDR3 is built from 12 residues. Trimming left V 1 base short and J 7 bases short, with 6 bases between. CDR3 in amino acids: CASSLYNQPQHF. The DNA of the CDR3 is TGCGCCAGCAGCTTGTATAACCAGCCCCAGCATTTT.

The rearrangement links TRBV10-3 to TRBJ2-1, with no clear D. V lost 0 bases and J lost 0, with 12 bases in between. Looked up from germline, CDR1 is ENHRY and CDR2 is SYGVKD. The CDR3 has 17 amino acids. CDR3 sequence: CAISESNAGSSYNEQFF. For the CDR3, the DNA is TGTGCCATCAGTGAGTCGAATGCCGGCAGCTCCTACAATGAGCAGTTCTTC.

CDR3 protein: CASSLGSGTGASEQYF. In DNA form, the CDR3 reads TGTGCCAGCAGCTTAGGATCCGGGACAGGGGCGAGCGAGCAGTACTTC. This chain links TRBV7-2 with TRBJ2-7; 10 nucleotides agree with TRBD1. Germline CDR1 and CDR2: SGHTA and FQGNSA. This CDR3 has 16 amino acids. The ends lost 1 base at V and 6 bases at J; junction bases unmatched: 9.

This chain joins TRBV4-3 and TRBJ2-1, with TRBD2 as a possible D gene (6 bases). With 0 bases removed from V and 5 bases from J, the gap between germline ends came to 17 bases. The CDR3 is 17 amino acids. Looked up from germline, CDR1 is LGHNA and CDR2 is YSLEER. CDR3 protein: CASSQDGRGARDNEQFF. CDR3 sequence (DNA): TGCGCCAGCAGCCAAGATGGTCGCGGGGCCCGGGACAATGAGCAGTTCTTC.

This clone was seen just once. V and J are TRBV7-9 and TRBJ1-1; 10 bases are a match to TRBD1. Germline V gives CDR1 SEHNR, CDR2 FQNEAQ (reference sequence). CDR3 length: 17 amino acids. The J segment lost 0 bases and the V segment lost 5 bases, leaving 9 bases of the junction unmatched. The CDR3 DNA reads as TGTGCCAGCAGCGCCTTGGACAGGGGGTGGATGAACACTGAAGCTTTCTTT. Translating it yields CASSALDRGWMNTEAFF.

The rearrangement links TRBV30 to TRBJ2-5; 9 nucleotides match TRBD2. Germline V gene sequence: CDR1 GTSNPN, CDR2 SVGIG (reference sequence). V shed 3 bases and J 5 bases; nucleotides not matched to a gene: 7. The CDR3 runs to 14 residues. The CDR3 bases are TGTGCCTGGAGGGCTAGCGGGGTGAGGGAGACCCAGTACTTC. It codes for CAWRASGVRETQYF.

The chain has TRBV14 and TRBJ2-1; the match to TRBD2 covers 9 bases. CDR3 size: 17 residues. V shed 4 bases, J shed 4 bases, and the junction held 11 bases outside the gene matches. CDR1 is SGHDN, CDR2 FVKESK, per germline. The CDR3 nucleotides read TGTGCCAGCAGCCTGAGGGCTAGCGGGATTCTTTACAATGAGCAGTTCTTC. It yields the protein CASSLRASGILYNEQFF.

The chain couples TRBV6-5 to TRBJ1-1, with D possibly being TRBD1 (6 bases). The V end was cut by 5 bases, the J end by 4 bases, with 14 bases between. Germline V gene sequence: CDR1 MNHEY, CDR2 SVGAGI. This CDR3 comprises 14 residues. The CDR3 region is CASSRQARGTEAFF. Written as DNA, the CDR3 is TGTGCCAGCAGTAGACAGGCTAGGGGCACTGAAGCTTTCTTT.

The V and J genes are TRBV5-1 and TRBJ2-2; D might be TRBD1 (6 bases). V was clipped by 4 bases and J by 1 base, with 8 bases between them. Per germline, CDR1 SGHRS and CDR2 YFSETQ. The CDR3 sequence is 14 residues long. Written as DNA, the CDR3 is TGCGCCAGCAGCGCGGACAGGAACACCGGGGAGCTGTTTTTT. It yields the protein CASSADRNTGELFF.

The chain links TRBV5-1 to TRBJ2-5; D call uncertain. The tail of the sequence fits TRBJ2-7 better, so the J call may be wrong. The V gene's germline CDR1 is SGHRS and CDR2 YFSETQ. The CDR3 covers 13 residues. This CDR3 is CASSFVSSYEQYF. CDR3 sequence (DNA): TGCGCCAGCAGCTTCGTCAGTTCCTACGAGCAGTACTTC.

The chain is built from TRBV6-5 and TRBJ1-2; D unclear. Germline assignment: CDR1 MNHEY and CDR2 SVGAGI. Trimming cost V 4 bases and J 4 bases, with 19 bases left between them. CDR3 length equals 16 residues. CDR3 residues: CASSSPGLSGVYGYTF. Written as DNA, the CDR3 is TGTGCCAGCAGTTCCCCTGGTTTGTCCGGGGTCTATGGCTACACCTTC.

The gene calls are TRBV19 and TRBJ1-1, with 8 bases that match TRBD1. Germline V gene lookup returns CDR1 LNHDA and CDR2 SQIVND (reference sequence). V gave up 3 bases and J gave up 5 bases; unmatched junction bases: 5. This CDR3 has 14 residues. CDR3 DNA: TGTGCCAGTAGTATGCGGGACAGGCAAACTGAAGCTTTCTTT. Translated, it gives CASSMRDRQTEAFF.